Sequencing of this T cell receptor (beta chain) was carried out in a study of cytomegalovirus exposure and HLA in healthy donors. The wider study: The study placed 80% to 90% of its 350 to 450 genotyped donors in the Caucasian-associated ancestry cluster. Points from the study as a whole: It has been reported that TCR beta sequences accurately predicted the HLA-A and HLA-B alleles of most subjects.

Of note for this clone: The antigen is unknown.

This CDR3 has 15 residues. V lost 3 bases, J lost 4 bases, and 9 bases stayed unmatched. Germline values: CDR1 SGHKS, CDR2 YYEKEE (reference sequence). Researchers ran the PCR with 60 Vbeta and 13 Jbeta primers. Per the study methods: The count from a later analysis was some 83 million unique TCR beta chains, around 10 million of them shared. The data were produced by immunoSEQ multiplex PCR, yet TCRdb's version contains in-frame clones alone and is incomplete. V and J calls and clone size are copied from that table; D and trimming were computed from the DNA. Among approximately 37,000 clones listed, 82% were seen once.

The sequencing sample was made of PBMCs. The chain links TRBV5-5 to TRBJ2-5, with 7 positions matching TRBD2. This TCR was sampled from a woman between 18 and 29 years old in good health and CMV-seropositive. The CDR3 sequence: CASSSRRGSIETQYF. Written as DNA, the CDR3 is TGTGCCAGCAGCTCACGACGCGGGAGTATAGAGACCCAGTACTTC.